This T cell receptor beta chain was recorded in a study of cytomegalovirus exposure and HLA in healthy donors (dated by TCRdb to between 2016 and 2019). Context from the whole study: In an earlier analysis of 587 of the donors, 276 Gb of sequence data and 90 million to 120 million unique TCR beta sequences from about 179 million T cells were reported. Roughly 300 gigabases of sequencing data and approximately 84 million unique TCR sequences were included in an early release covering around 600 HLA-typed donors. Of the roughly 400 genotyped donors, around 81% fell in the genetic ancestry cluster associated with self-reported Caucasian donors. The study aimed to test whether cataloging public T cell receptors could reveal signatures of past pathogen exposure. The study used immunosequencing to profile the T cell repertoires of approximately 690 subjects and linked those repertoires to cytomegalovirus serostatus. Besides the first cohort of 550 to 750 subjects, a separate validation cohort made up of roughly 130 different subjects was used. The study combined high-throughput TCR immunosequencing, statistical association of individual TCRs with disease status, and machine learning to predict cytomegalovirus infection status. A later analysis re-analyzed previously published TCR beta repertoires from approximately 700 donors and added high-resolution HLA genotyping to study TCR occurrence patterns. Rather than drawing on any new phenotypic data, the later analysis identified candidate immune exposures from TCR beta sequences and the way those sequences occurred across donors. An earlier analysis of about 620 of the donors applied high-throughput TCR beta sequencing to assess whether each TCR beta V gene segment acted as functional or pseudogenic. Alongside the repertoire data, information on donor age, sex, ethnicity and CMV serostatus was compiled. In a later genetic analysis, genome-wide SNP genotypes for about three fifths of the roughly 670 donors were used, and that subset was treated as a discovery cohort. Every repertoire in the discovery cohort had been generated on one and the same sequencing platform. HLA typing covered class I and class II loci at four-digit resolution. The number of typed donors differed by locus: about 620-630 for A, B, C, DRB1 and DQB1; 522 for DQA1; 606 for DPA1; and roughly 490 for DPB1. Because of strong linkage in the cohort, 5 or 6 DR-DQ haplotypes were treated as single units for association and clustering. Across under 500 genotyped donors of the cohort, an average of about 250,000 unique TCR beta nucleotide sequences per donor were sequenced, and around 19% of those sequences were non-productive. General findings and caveats noted by the study authors: Cytomegalovirus status was reported to be diagnosed by the classifier with high specificity and sensitivity in both the original and validation cohorts. The cohort was sequenced for TCR beta chains only, and without alpha or paired-chain data the features that could be detected were limited. A later analysis found that most CMV-associated TCR beta chains appeared HLA-restricted, with HLA associations seemingly driven largely by CMV exposure. Because HLA typing was unavailable for some donors at each locus, only the typed subset was used in association tests. Because counts were too low, some 17 rarely observed V segments, including chromosome 9 orphons, were left out of the earlier analysis of roughly 600 of the donors. A later analysis found that HLA-associated TCR beta chains were more clonally expanded and had lower generation probabilities than equally common non-associated chains. The presence/absence analyses assumed that sequencing depth was roughly uniform across donors, and that assumption may not be true. A later analysis found that TCR association rates varied across HLA loci, with DRB1 alleles showing the most associated TCRs and HLA-C alleles the fewest. The only immune exposure information available for the cohort was CMV serostatus. A further reported finding was that TCR beta sequences accurately predicted the HLA-A and HLA-B alleles for most subjects in the first cohort. Assigning TCR associations to individual alleles was difficult when HLA alleles, especially DR and DQ, strongly co-occurred. According to a later analysis, parvovirus B19, influenza, CMV and Epstein-Barr virus appeared linked to several top co-occurrence clusters. Broadly in line with IMGT annotations, most TCR beta V segments showed up in productive rearrangements about 90% or about 30% of the time in an earlier analysis of 450 to 600 of the donors. In vitro tests confirmed that a few of the cytomegalovirus-associated TCR beta chains recognize cytomegalovirus antigens. A cluster of highly shared sequence variants was judged likely to be a technical artifact of the sequencing pipeline. An association between a missense DCLRE1C variant and V-gene and J-gene trimming of TCR beta chains was found in a later genetic analysis and replicated in an independent cohort. A later genetic analysis reported fewer N-insertions in productive TCRs among donors in an Asian-associated ancestry cluster than the approximately 700-donor mean. Correlated functional status among segregating V segments might reflect linkage disequilibrium, but an unknown experimental factor could not be ruled out. In a later analysis, around 15,000 TCR beta sequences were associated with specific HLA alleles at a false discovery rate of 0.05. Across donors, most TCR sequences were observed very rarely, whereas some public TCRs were present in many individuals. The authors suggested that the approach could potentially be extended to other disease states and immunological phenotypes. A total of fewer than 200 TCR beta chains were listed by the study as associated with cytomegalovirus.

With respect to this clone: What antigen it recognizes has not been identified. No much larger clone is present one base from it, and per-base qualities are unavailable.

Library construction relied on the immunoSEQ multiplex PCR assay. For the multiplex PCR, a mixture combining 60 forward primers for TCR Vbeta segments and 13 reverse primers for TCR Jbeta segments was used. A multiplex PCR assay on genomic DNA amplified the CDR3 region of rearranged TCR beta genes. On the Illumina HiSeq System, the amplified TCR beta libraries were sequenced as 87-base-pair reads. The paper's processing steps were these. In a later analysis, tens of millions of unique TCR beta chains were counted across the roughly 670 repertoires, and some 10 million of these chains were shared by at least two donors. A nearest-neighbor algorithm error-corrected the raw reads and collapsed the reads into unique sequences, merging closely related sequences to remove PCR and sequencing errors. CDR3 sequences were aligned to IMGT reference sequences to assign V, D and J gene segments. For a sequence to be retained, a match of at least six nucleotides to both a V gene segment and a J gene segment was required. Rearrangements were called productive when the CDR3 lacked stop codons and stayed in frame with V and J; all others were non-productive. Following IMGT convention, CDR3 was defined as the stretch from the second conserved V-encoded cysteine to the conserved J-encoded phenylalanine. In an earlier analysis of roughly 580 of the donors, sequences lacking an unambiguous match to a single V gene segment were excluded. In an earlier analysis of about 590 of the donors, a V segment was called functional when productive rearrangements were above 56.7%, and segregating when the standard deviation between donors exceeded 5%. A statistical classification framework was built for diagnosing cytomegalovirus status from the catalog of TCR beta chain sequences. V and J gene assignment, in a later analysis, came from comparing TCR nucleotide sequences with IMGT/GENE-DB human TR gene sequences. The TCRdist pipeline was used in a later analysis to assign CDR3 sequences and most-parsimonious VDJ recombination scenarios. In a later analysis, each TCR beta chain was defined by its CDR3 amino acid sequence together with its V-gene family, and reads lacking a unique V-gene family were excluded. In a later analysis, a few hundred highly shared, low-generation-probability nucleotide sequences were removed to address suspected cross-contamination and a sequencing artifact. In a later analysis, a clonal expansion index for each public chain was calculated from normalized within-repertoire ranks of inferred template counts. A later analysis computed generation probabilities with a VDJ recombination model fitted to out-of-frame rearrangements, and checked the results against IGoR. Hypergeometric tests were used in a later analysis to score TCR-TCR, TCR-HLA and TCR-CMV co-occurrence, with a repertoire-size bias correction applied to the TCR pairs. To estimate false discovery rates, a later analysis permuted the HLA or CMV assignments 20 times. In a later analysis, co-occurring TCRs were grouped using DBSCAN, with TCRdist sequence similarity added in when clustering inside HLA-allele-positive subsets. Repertoires with fewer than 30,000 or more than 120,000 public chains, plus five repertoires with anomalous nucleotide sharing, were excluded from co-occurrence clustering. TCRdb obtained this table from immuneACCESS and retained in-frame rearrangements with V and J assigned. These tables miss some clones; where compared with another copy, unresolved V genes account for less than half of the shortfall, and the remainder is unexplained. The V and J calls and clone size come from that table; D and trimming were worked out from the DNA. The sample table contains 200,000 to 250,000 clones; only one count was recorded for approximately 90% of them. The ten largest clones add up to around 1% of the sample.

The cohort consisted of some 670 healthy bone marrow donors. At the time of sampling, all cohort members were nominally healthy, though unrecorded immune exposures were likely present. The donor tested CMV seronegative, placing the donor among the 300 to 450 seronegative members of the cohort. A peripheral blood sample was provided by each donor, and peripheral blood mononuclear cells were used for TCR beta sequencing. Genomic DNA extraction from the blood cell samples was performed with the Qiagen DNeasy Blood Extraction Kit. This receptor was identified in a woman between 18 and 29 years old in good health and CMV-seronegative. Sequences were obtained from PBMCs.

The CDR3 corresponds to CASSSQGGRLNTEAFF. The sequenced DNA: TGTGCCAGCAGCTCCCAGGGCGGCAGACTGAACACTGAAGCTTTCTTT. Recombination linked TRBV7-6 to TRBJ1-1; a tentative D call is TRBD1 (5 bases match). The germline V gene yields SGHVS for CDR1 and FNYEAQ for CDR2. V and J are truncated by 4 bases and 0 bases respectively, leaving an intervening sequence of 15 bases. Including the terminal cysteine and phenylalanine, the CDR3 comprises 16 residues. Just CDR3 DNA is preserved here, 48 bases in frame from base 1.